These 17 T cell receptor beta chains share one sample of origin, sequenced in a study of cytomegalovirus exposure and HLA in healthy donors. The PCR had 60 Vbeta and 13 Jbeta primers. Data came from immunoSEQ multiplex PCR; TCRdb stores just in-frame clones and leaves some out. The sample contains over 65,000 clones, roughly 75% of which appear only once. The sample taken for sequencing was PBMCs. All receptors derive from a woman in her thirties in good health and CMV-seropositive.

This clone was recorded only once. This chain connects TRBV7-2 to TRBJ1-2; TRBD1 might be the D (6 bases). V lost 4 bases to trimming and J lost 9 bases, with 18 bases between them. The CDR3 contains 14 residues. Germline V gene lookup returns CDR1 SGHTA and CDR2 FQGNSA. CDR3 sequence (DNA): TGTGCCAGCAGCTCCTTTACAGGGCCAGTTCGCTACACCTTC. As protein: CASSSFTGPVRYTF.

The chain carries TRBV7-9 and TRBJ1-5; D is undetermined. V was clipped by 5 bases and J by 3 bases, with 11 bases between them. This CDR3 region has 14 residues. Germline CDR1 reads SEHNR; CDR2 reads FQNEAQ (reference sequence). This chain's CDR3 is CASSRPGSNQPQHF. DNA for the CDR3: TGTGCCAGCAGCCGACCGGGGTCCAATCAGCCCCAGCATTTT.

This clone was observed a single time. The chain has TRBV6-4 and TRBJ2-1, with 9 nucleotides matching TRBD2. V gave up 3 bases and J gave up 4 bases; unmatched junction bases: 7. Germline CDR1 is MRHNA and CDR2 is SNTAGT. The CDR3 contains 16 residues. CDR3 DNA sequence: TGTGCCAGCAGTGAGGATGCGGGAGGGGGGTACAATGAGCAGTTCTTC. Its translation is CASSEDAGGGYNEQFF.

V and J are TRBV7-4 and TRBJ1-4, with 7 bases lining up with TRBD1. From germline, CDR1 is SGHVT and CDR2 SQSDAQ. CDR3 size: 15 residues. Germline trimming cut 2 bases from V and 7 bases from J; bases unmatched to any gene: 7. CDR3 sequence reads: CASSLRQGLVEKLFF. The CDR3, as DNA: TGTGCCAGCAGCTTAAGACAGGGACTCGTTGAAAAACTGTTTTTT. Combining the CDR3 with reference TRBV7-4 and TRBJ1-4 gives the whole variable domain GAGVSQSPRYKVAKRGRDVALRCDSISGHVTLYWYRQTLGQGSEVLTYSQSDAQRDKSGRPSGRFSAERPERSVSTLKIQRTEQGDSAVYLCASSLRQGLVEKLFFGSGTQLSVL.

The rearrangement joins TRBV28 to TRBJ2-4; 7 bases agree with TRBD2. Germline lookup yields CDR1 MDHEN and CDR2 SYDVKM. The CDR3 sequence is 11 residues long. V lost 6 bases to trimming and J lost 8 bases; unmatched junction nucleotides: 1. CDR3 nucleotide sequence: TGTGCCAGCAGACGGGAGGACATTCAGTACTTC. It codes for CASRREDIQYF.

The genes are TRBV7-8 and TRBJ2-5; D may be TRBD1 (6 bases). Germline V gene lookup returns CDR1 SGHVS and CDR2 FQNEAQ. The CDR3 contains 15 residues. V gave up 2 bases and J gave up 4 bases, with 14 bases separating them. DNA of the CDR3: TGTGCCAGCAGCTTAATGGTCAGGGGCGGAGAGACCCAGTACTTC. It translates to CASSLMVRGGETQYF.

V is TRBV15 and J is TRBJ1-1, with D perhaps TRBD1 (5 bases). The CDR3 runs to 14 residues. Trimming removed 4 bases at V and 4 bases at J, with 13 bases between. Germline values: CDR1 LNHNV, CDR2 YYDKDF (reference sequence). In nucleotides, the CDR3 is TGTGCCACCAGCAAACCTTCGGGGGGCACTGAAGCTTTCTTT. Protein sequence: CATSKPSGGTEAFF.

The chain's CDR3 is CASRPEGQGSNQPQHF. CDR3 nucleotides: TGTGCCAGCAGACCAGAGGGACAGGGGAGCAATCAGCCCCAGCATTTT. The chain couples TRBV28 to TRBJ1-5; 10 nucleotides agree with TRBD1. After removal of 6 bases from V and 1 base from J, the junction contained 6 bases not matched to a gene. Germline V gene lookup returns CDR1 MDHEN and CDR2 SYDVKM. The CDR3 extends over 16 amino acids.

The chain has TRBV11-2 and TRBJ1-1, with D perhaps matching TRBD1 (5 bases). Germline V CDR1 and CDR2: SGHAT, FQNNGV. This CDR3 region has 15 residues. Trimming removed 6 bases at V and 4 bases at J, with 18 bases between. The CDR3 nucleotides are TGTGCCAGCAGTACCCTCCAGGGCAACGGCACTGAAGCTTTCTTT. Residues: CASSTLQGNGTEAFF.

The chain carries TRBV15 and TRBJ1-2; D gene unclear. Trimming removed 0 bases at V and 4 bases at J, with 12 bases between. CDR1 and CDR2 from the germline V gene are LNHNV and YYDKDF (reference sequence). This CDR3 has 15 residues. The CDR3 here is CATSRDRGLGYGYTF. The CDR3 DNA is TGTGCCACCAGCAGAGATCGGGGTTTGGGCTATGGCTACACCTTC.

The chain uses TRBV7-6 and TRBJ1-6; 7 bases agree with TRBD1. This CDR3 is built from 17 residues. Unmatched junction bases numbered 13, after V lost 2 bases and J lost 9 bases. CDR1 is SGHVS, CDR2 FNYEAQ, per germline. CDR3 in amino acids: CASSLHDRGGAGSPLHF. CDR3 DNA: TGTGCCAGCAGCTTACATGATAGAGGGGGCGCGGGTTCACCCCTCCACTTT.

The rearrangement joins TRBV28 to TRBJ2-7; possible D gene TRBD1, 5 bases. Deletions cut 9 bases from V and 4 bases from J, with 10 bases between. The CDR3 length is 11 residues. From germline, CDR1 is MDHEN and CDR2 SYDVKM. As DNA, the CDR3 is TGTGCCAGTACCAAGGGGTACGAGCAGTACTTC. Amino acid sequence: CASTKGYEQYF.

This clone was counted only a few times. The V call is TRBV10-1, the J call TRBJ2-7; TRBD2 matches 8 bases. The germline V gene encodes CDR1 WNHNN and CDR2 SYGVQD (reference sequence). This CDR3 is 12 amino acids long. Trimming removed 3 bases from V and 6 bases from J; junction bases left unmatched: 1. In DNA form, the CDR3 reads TGCGCCAGCAGTGATAGCGGGGCCGAGCAGTACTTC. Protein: CASSDSGAEQYF.

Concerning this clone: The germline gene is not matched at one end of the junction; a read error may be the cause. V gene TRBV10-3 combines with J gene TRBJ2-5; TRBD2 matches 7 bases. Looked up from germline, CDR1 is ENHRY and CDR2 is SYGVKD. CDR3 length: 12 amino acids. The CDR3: CAISEKTSSVHF. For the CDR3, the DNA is TGTGCCATCAGTGAGAAGACTAGCTCCGTCCACTTC.

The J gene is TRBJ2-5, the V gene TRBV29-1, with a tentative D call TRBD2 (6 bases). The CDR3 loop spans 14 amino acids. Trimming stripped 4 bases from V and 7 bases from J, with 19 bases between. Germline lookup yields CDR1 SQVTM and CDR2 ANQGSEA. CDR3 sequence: CSVVGSSEVATQYF. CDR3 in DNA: TGCAGCGTTGTCGGGTCTAGCGAGGTGGCGACCCAGTACTTC.

The CDR3 bases are TGTGCCAGCAGCTTCCGCGGGAGGGGTGAGACCCAGTACTTC. This gives the protein CASSFRGRGETQYF. The rearrangement joins TRBV7-2 to TRBJ2-5, with 9 nucleotides matching TRBD2. From germline, CDR1 is SGHTA and CDR2 FQGNSA. V was clipped by 3 bases and J by 5 bases; unmatched bases: 4. The CDR3 contains 14 residues.

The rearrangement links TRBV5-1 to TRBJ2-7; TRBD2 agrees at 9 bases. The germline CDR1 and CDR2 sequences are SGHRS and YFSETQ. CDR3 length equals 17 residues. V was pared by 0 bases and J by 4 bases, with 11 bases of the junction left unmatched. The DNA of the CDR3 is TGCGCCAGCAGCTTGGTCCCGGCTAGCGGGAATAGTTACGAGCAGTACTTC. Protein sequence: CASSLVPASGNSYEQYF.